The 22 T cell receptor beta chains listed next were all sequenced from one sample in a study of spatial heterogeneity in lung cancer. TCRdb processed the 5' RACE reads anew with MiXCR; each CDR3 protein has one entry. This table has about 11,000 distinct CDR3 sequences, roughly 4% appearing once. Time point of the sample: sample taken at primary tumor resection. Whole RNA was taken from tumor, nontumor lung or frozen PBMC; it was then sequenced unsorted. Sequenced material: normal lung tissue next to the tumor, taken at surgery. Receptors originate from a male donor with early-stage non-small cell lung cancer.

This clonotype is large by share. This beta chain is off target for a library built for alpha chains, so its abundance means little. The chain carries TRBV9 and TRBJ2-7, with TRBD2 matching over 10 bases. Germline lookup yields CDR1 SGDLS and CDR2 YYNGEE. Trimming took 0 bases from V and 5 from J; bases not matched to a gene: 8. The CDR3 runs to 16 residues. The CDR3 coding sequence is TGTGCCAGCAGCGTAGAGGCTAGCGGGAGTAGGGACGAGCAGTACTTC. This gives the protein CASSVEASGSRDEQYF.

This clonotype is medium-sized by share. This beta chain turned up in a library designed for alpha chains; as an off-target read, its abundance says little. V usage is TRBV5-1 and J usage is TRBJ2-3; no clear D gene. Trimming pared 1 base from V and 0 bases from J, leaving 6 bases between. Germline CDR1 and CDR2: SGHRS and YFSETQ. CDR3 length equals 14 residues. CDR3 bases: TGCGCCAGCAGCTTGTTCCCTAGCACAGATACGCAGTATTTT. Translated: CASSLFPSTDTQYF.

The table lists this clonotype with a few counts. In a library made to pick up alpha chains, this beta chain is a stray read with a size that means little. This sequence joins TRBV7-9 and TRBJ2-2; tentatively, D is TRBD1 or TRBD2 (5 bases each). V lost 5 bases and J 5 bases, leaving 18 bases between the germline ends. Germline lookup yields CDR1 SEHNR and CDR2 FQNEAQ (reference sequence). This CDR3 has 16 amino acids. Here the CDR3 reads CASSPGHLPYTGELFF. The CDR3 region has the DNA TGTGCCAGCAGCCCGGGGCACTTACCTTATACCGGGGAGCTGTTTTTT.

The table lists this clonotype with many counts. This beta chain appears as a stray read in a library generated for alpha chains; its size is not informative. CDR3 protein: CASRSHGTGDRETQYF. For the CDR3, the DNA is TGTGCCAGCCGATCCCACGGGACAGGGGATCGAGAGACCCAGTACTTC. The rearrangement uses TRBV28 and TRBJ2-5, with 10 bases lining up with TRBD1. V shed 8 bases, J shed 4 bases, and the junction held 13 bases outside the gene matches. This CDR3 region has 16 residues. Germline V gene sequence: CDR1 MDHEN, CDR2 SYDVKM.

Many counts were recorded for this clonotype. Found in a library prepared for alpha chains, this beta chain is an off-target read, and its abundance has little meaning. The V gene is TRBV9, the J gene TRBJ2-2; D gene uncertain. CDR3 length equals 12 residues. CDR1 and CDR2 from the germline V gene are SGDLS and YYNGEE. V was cut by 1 base and J by 7 bases, with 5 bases left in between. CDR3 sequence reads: CASSVHSGELFF. The CDR3 nucleotides read TGTGCCAGCAGCGTACACAGCGGGGAGCTGTTTTTT.

This clonotype ranks as medium-sized. Within a library made for alpha chains, this beta chain is off target, and its count is uninformative. This chain links TRBV6-2 or TRBV6-3 with TRBJ2-1; D gene uncertain. Germline V gene lookup returns CDR1 MNHEY and CDR2 SVGEGT. V lost 5 bases, J lost 3 bases, and 5 bases lay in between. This CDR3 has 12 amino acids. CDR3 bases: TGTGCCAGCAGTCAGTACTACAATGAGCAGTTCTTC. Amino acid sequence: CASSQYYNEQFF.

This clonotype was seen at least ten times. This beta chain is off target for a library built for alpha chains, so its abundance means little. The J gene is TRBJ1-1, the V gene TRBV20-1; D gene ambiguous. The germline V and J ends were trimmed by 0 bases and 1 base, with 9 bases remaining between them. The CDR3 is made up of 14 amino acids. Germline loops: CDR1 DFQATT, CDR2 SNEGSKA (reference sequence). DNA for the CDR3: TGCAGTGCTAGAGAACGACAAGCGAACACTGAAGCTTTCTTT. It yields the protein CSARERQANTEAFF.

This clonotype has ten or more counts. Since it is a stray read in a library aimed at alpha chains, this beta chain has a size that is not meaningful. The chain is built from TRBV5-4 and TRBJ2-3; D remains ambiguous. V was trimmed by 2 bases and J by 4 bases, leaving 5 bases between them. Per germline, CDR1 SGHNT and CDR2 YYREEE (reference sequence). The CDR3 runs to 12 residues. CDR3 in DNA: TGTGCCAGCAGCTTTTGGCCAGATACGCAGTATTTT. Translated, it gives CASSFWPDTQYF.

This clonotype was observed a handful of times. This beta chain was picked up by a library intended for alpha chains and is off target, so its count carries little meaning. The chain links TRBV27 to TRBJ1-5, with TRBD1 matching 9 bases. Trimming at V came to 5 bases and at J to 11 bases, leaving 4 bases not matched to a gene. Germline CDR1 is MNHEY and CDR2 is SMNVEV (reference sequence). CDR3 size: 12 residues. This chain's CDR3 is CASSTGGVAQHF. DNA of the CDR3: TGTGCCAGCAGTACAGGGGGCGTAGCCCAGCATTTT.

This clonotype was recorded at least ten times. The size of this beta chain means little, since it is a stray read in a library made for alpha chains. This chain uses TRBV20-1 with TRBJ2-5; D ambiguous. Deletions cut 6 bases from V and 5 bases from J, with 13 bases between. The V gene's germline CDR1 is DFQATT and CDR2 SNEGSKA (reference sequence). The CDR3 is made up of 12 amino acids. The CDR3 DNA follows: TGCAGTGCCCTACTAAACCCGGAGACCCAGTACTTC. Translation gives CSALLNPETQYF.

By sample fraction, this clonotype is medium-sized (0.01 to 0.1%). This beta chain is a stray read from a library made for alpha chains; its abundance is not meaningful. The J gene is TRBJ1-1, the V gene TRBV10-2; the D is unclear. V was trimmed by 2 bases and J by 5 bases, leaving 15 bases between them. Germline V gene data show CDR1 as WSHSY and CDR2 as SAAADI. This CDR3 is 15 amino acids long. In nucleotides, the CDR3 is TGCGCCAGCAGTGAGCGGAGGACCCTCGGGACTGAAGCTTTCTTT. Its protein is CASSERRTLGTEAFF.

This clonotype was seen repeatedly, ten times or more. This beta chain was picked up by a library intended for alpha chains and is off target, so its count carries little meaning. The chain links TRBV7-8 to TRBJ1-5; D remains unclear. Looked up from germline, CDR1 is SGHVS and CDR2 is FQNEAQ. V dropped 5 bases and J dropped 1 base, with 12 bases sitting between them. The CDR3 runs 15 residues. CDR3 sequence: CASSHRTASNQPQHF. Written as DNA, the CDR3 is TGTGCCAGCAGCCACCGGACTGCAAGCAATCAGCCCCAGCATTTT.

Of note for this clonotype: Being off target in a library aimed at alpha chains, this beta chain has a size of little meaning. The chain uses TRBV27 and TRBJ2-7; D call uncertain. Germline CDR1 and CDR2: MNHEY and SMNVEV (reference sequence). V dropped 6 bases and J dropped 5 bases, with 14 bases sitting between them. This CDR3 has 13 residues. CDR3 sequence (DNA): TGTGCCAGCAGCTGGACGATCGGTAACGAGCAGTACTTC. Translating it yields CASSWTIGNEQYF.

This clonotype was found many times. A library prepared for alpha chains yielded this beta chain as an off-target read; its size is of little meaning. The genes are TRBV20-1 and TRBJ2-7; D gene unclear. Germline V gene sequence: CDR1 DFQATT, CDR2 SNEGSKA (reference sequence). This CDR3 has 14 amino acids. V was cut by 3 bases and J by 3 bases, with 15 bases left in between. CDR3 protein: CSASGSSSFYEQYF. CDR3 nucleotide sequence: TGCAGTGCTAGCGGCTCTTCTAGTTTCTACGAGCAGTACTTC.

This clonotype has a handful of counts. This beta chain was picked up by a library intended for alpha chains and is off target, so its count carries little meaning. The V gene is TRBV19, the J gene TRBJ2-2; 10 positions match TRBD1. The CDR3 spans 14 residues. V gave up 5 bases and J gave up 7 bases; unmatched junction bases: 4. Germline values: CDR1 LNHDA, CDR2 SQIVND (reference sequence). DNA of the CDR3: TGTGCCAGTAGTGAACGGACAGGGGGCGGGGAGCTGTTTTTT. The encoded protein is CASSERTGGGELFF.

This clonotype occurred a few times. The library was designed around alpha chains, so this beta chain is a stray read whose abundance carries little weight. CDR3 region: CASSLVPSGANVLTF. CDR3 nucleotides: TGTGCCAGCAGTTTGGTGCCCTCTGGGGCCAACGTCCTGACTTTC. This sequence joins TRBV6-5 and TRBJ2-6, with D unclear. From germline, CDR1 is MNHEY and CDR2 SVGAGI. CDR3 size: 15 residues. Trimming stripped 4 bases from V and 0 bases from J, with 7 bases between.

This clonotype was recorded a few times. This beta chain represents an off-target read in a library built for alpha chains; its size is of limited meaning. This chain connects TRBV7-2 to TRBJ2-1, with 13 bases that match TRBD2. The V gene end was trimmed by 7 bases and the J gene end by 9 bases; junction bases not matched to a gene: 12. CDR3 size: 16 residues. Germline V gives CDR1 SGHTA, CDR2 FQGNSA. In nucleotides, the CDR3 is TGTGCCAGCACCACTGGACTAGCGGGGGCGAGGAGTGAGCAGTTCTTC. Protein product: CASTTGLAGARSEQFF.

This clonotype was picked up many times. This beta chain appears as a stray read in a library generated for alpha chains; its size is not informative. The chain has TRBV7-2 and TRBJ1-2; 8 bases fit TRBD1. The length of the CDR3 is 16 residues. Germline assignment: CDR1 SGHTA and CDR2 FQGNSA. Trimming cost V 1 base and J 3 bases; bases outside gene matches: 7. CDR3 loop: CASSLGGQGSDYGYTF. CDR3 sequence (DNA): TGTGCCAGCAGCTTAGGTGGACAGGGAAGCGACTATGGCTACACCTTC.

On this clonotype: For a library built for alpha chains, this beta chain is a stray read; little rests on its size. The gene calls are TRBV3-1 and TRBJ1-3; 7 bases line up with TRBD1. The germline CDR1 and CDR2 sequences are LGHDT and YNNKEL (reference sequence). The CDR3 length is 14 residues. Trimming removed 4 bases from V and 4 bases from J; junction bases left unmatched: 4. The CDR3 region has the DNA TGTGCCAGCAGCCCGTACAGGGGAGGAAACACCATATATTTT. Amino acids: CASSPYRGGNTIYF.

This clonotype appeared many times. As an off-target read in a library built for alpha chains, this beta chain has a frequency of little significance. The chain couples TRBV20-1 to TRBJ2-7, with D unresolved. Germline V gives CDR1 DFQATT, CDR2 SNEGSKA (reference sequence). The CDR3 consists of 14 residues. The V end lost 3 bases, the J end lost 0 bases, and 12 bases lay between the germline ends. In DNA, the CDR3 is TGCAGTGCTAGGAGGCAGAGTAGCTCCTACGAGCAGTACTTC. Its protein product is CSARRQSSSYEQYF.

In its sample, this clonotype ranks as medium-sized (0.01 to 0.1%). This beta chain was picked up by a library intended for alpha chains and is off target, so its count carries little meaning. V usage is TRBV28 and J usage is TRBJ2-7; a weak D match, TRBD1 (5 bases). This CDR3 contains 15 residues. The V gene lost 3 bases and the J gene lost 0 bases, with 12 bases spanning the gap. Germline V CDR1 and CDR2: MDHEN, SYDVKM. The CDR3 region is CASSLAPDSSYEQYF. The CDR3 nucleotides read TGTGCCAGCAGTTTGGCCCCTGACAGCTCCTACGAGCAGTACTTC. Looking up the rest from reference TRBV28 and TRBJ2-7 gives the full variable domain: DVKVTQSSRYLVKRTGEKVFLECVQDMDHENMFWYRQDPGLGLRLIYFSYDVKMKEKGDIPEGYSVSREKKERFSLILESASTNQTSMYLCASSLAPDSSYEQYFGPGTRLTVT.

In its sample, this clonotype was seen many times. As an off-target read in a library built for alpha chains, this beta chain has a frequency of little significance. The genes are TRBV4-2 and TRBJ1-4; no definite D call. The germline CDR1 and CDR2 sequences are LGHNA and YNFKEQ. Between the trimmed V and J ends, which lost 1 base and 8 bases, there was a span of 20 bases. This CDR3 is built from 17 residues. CDR3 region: CASSQGGHDVSDEKLFF. Written as DNA, the CDR3 is TGTGCCAGCAGCCAAGGAGGCCATGACGTTTCCGACGAAAAACTGTTTTTT.